This T cell receptor beta chain was identified during a study of tumor and adjacent non-tumor tissue in lung cancer. As for the study in general: Patients comprised about a dozen adenocarcinoma, 2 squamous cell carcinoma and 1 small cell lung cancer. Study-level findings and limits: Significantly higher TCR diversity was found in tumor than normal lung.

The length of the CDR3 is 15 residues. Germline assignment: CDR1 SGHDT and CDR2 YYEEEE. A word on this clonotype: No antigen is known for it. Mismatch with germline at one junction end may stem from a read error.

The template was RNA from unsorted bulk tissue. Distant lung tissue was collected more than 3 cm away from the tumor edge. Between August and November 2014, newly diagnosed, chemotherapy-naive lung cancer patients underwent thoracic surgery in China. Three rounds of nested PCR, following a modified ARM-PCR protocol, produced the TCRbeta library. Each CDR3 protein is one row after TCRdb ran MiXCR on the multiplex PCR reads. The table records tens of thousands of distinct CDR3 sequences, about 61% of them present only once. Specimen: distant non-tumor lung tissue. The chain joins TRBV5-6 to TRBJ1-5; possibly TRBD1 for D (6 bases). The sequence derives from a man aged 65-85 years with non-small cell lung cancer. Written as DNA, the CDR3 is TGTGCCAGCAGCCGGGCAGGGGCCGGCAATCAGCCCCAGCGTTTT. Protein product: CASSRAGAGNQPQRF.